Following are 29 T cell receptor beta chains from one sample sequenced in a study of cytomegalovirus exposure and HLA in healthy donors. Some clones are missing from TCRdb's copy, which holds only in-frame ones; the method was immunoSEQ multiplex PCR. The sample contains 150,000 to 250,000 clones, around 80% of which appear only once. Sample: PBMCs. These receptors were taken from a woman aged 25 to 39 in good health and CMV-seropositive.

This chain uses TRBV6-5 with TRBJ2-2; possible D gene TRBD2, 5 bases. The germline CDR1 and CDR2 sequences are MNHEY and SVGAGI. CDR3 length: 14 amino acids. Between the trimmed V and J ends, which lost 4 bases and 4 bases, there was a span of 10 bases. CDR3 in DNA: TGTGCCAGCAGTTCCGGGATCCTCACCGGGGAGCTGTTTTTT. Translating gives CASSSGILTGELFF.

A note on this clone: A junction boundary mismatches the germline segment, possibly from a read error. The chain combines TRBV6-1 with TRBJ2-7; tentatively, D is TRBD1 (6 bases). The CDR3 extends over 12 amino acids. In germline, CDR1 is MNHNS, CDR2 SASEGT. CDR3: CASSEWVQGSNF. Written as DNA, the CDR3 is TGTGCCAGCAGTGAATGGGTACAGGGAAGCAACTTC.

The chain couples TRBV9 to TRBJ2-7, with 10 nucleotides matching TRBD2. The CDR3 covers 14 residues. V lost 4 bases and J lost 4; bases outside the gene matches: 5. Germline CDR1 is SGDLS and CDR2 is YYNGEE. CDR3 nucleotide sequence: TGTGCCAGCAGCTTAACTAGCGGGGTATACGAGCAGTACTTC. Its protein product is CASSLTSGVYEQYF. The variable domain in full, with the rest retrieved from reference TRBV9 and TRBJ2-7, is DSGVTQTPKHLITATGQRVTLRCSPRSGDLSVYWYQQSLDQGLQFLIQYYNGEERAKGNILERFSAQQFPDLHSELNLSSLELGDSALYFCASSLTSGVYEQYFGPGTRLTVT.

This clone is a singleton in its sample. The chain employs TRBV7-8 and TRBJ2-1, with D tentatively TRBD2 (5 bases). Germline CDR1 is SGHVS and CDR2 is FQNEAQ. The CDR3 is 17 amino acids. Trimming shortened V by 1 base and J by 8 bases, and 21 bases separated the two germline ends. CDR3 in amino acids: CASSLVSARELVDEQFF. The DNA of the CDR3 is TGTGCCAGCAGCTTAGTGTCAGCGAGGGAGCTTGTCGATGAGCAGTTCTTC.

This clone was seen a handful of times. In DNA form, the CDR3 reads TGTGCCAGCAGTTTGGGGGGGCGGGTGGATGAGCAGTTCTTC. As protein: CASSLGGRVDEQFF. This rearrangement joins TRBV27 to TRBJ2-1; perhaps TRBD2 as D (7 bases). CDR1 MNHEY and CDR2 SMNVEV come from the germline V gene (reference sequence). V gave up 3 bases and J gave up 8 bases, with 14 bases separating them. This CDR3 is built from 14 residues.

The chain has TRBV11-3 and TRBJ2-1; D unresolved. The CDR3 runs 14 residues. Between the trimmed V and J ends, which lost 2 bases and 7 bases, there was a span of 12 bases. Germline V gene sequence: CDR1 SGHNT, CDR2 YENEEA. DNA for the CDR3: TGTGCCAGCAGCTTAAATGCGTACGGGAATGAGCAGTTCTTC. Translation gives CASSLNAYGNEQFF.

The CDR3 protein is CASSAEQGAGNTIYF. The CDR3 DNA reads TGTGCCAGCAGCGCTGAACAGGGTGCCGGAAACACCATATATTTT. This chain links TRBV6-4 with TRBJ1-3, with D maybe TRBD1 (6 bases). V was trimmed by 6 bases and J by 4 bases, leaving 16 bases between them. CDR3 length equals 15 residues. Germline lookup yields CDR1 MRHNA and CDR2 SNTAGT.

Only one count was recorded for this clone. The chain carries TRBV18 and TRBJ2-7; TRBD2 agrees at 13 bases. The length of the CDR3 is 19 residues. V shed 5 bases and J 4 bases; nucleotides not matched to a gene: 17. CDR1 and CDR2 (germline): KGHSH, LQKENI. The CDR3 loop reads CASSSLTGTSGDTLYEQYF. CDR3 bases: TGTGCCAGCTCATCACTAACCGGGACTAGCGGGGACACATTATACGAGCAGTACTTC. The whole variable domain, remainder taken from reference TRBV18 and TRBJ2-7, is NAGVMQNPRHLVRRRGQEARLRCSPMKGHSHVYWYRQLPEEGLKFMVYLQKENIIDESGMPKERFSAEFPKEGPSILRIQQVVRGDSAAYFCASSSLTGTSGDTLYEQYFGPGTRLTVT.

The chain combines TRBV6-5 with TRBJ2-3; 9 nucleotides align to TRBD2. Germline-derived CDR1 and CDR2 are MNHEY and SVGAGI. After removal of 7 bases from V and 6 bases from J, the junction contained 11 bases not matched to a gene. CDR3 length: 15 amino acids. CDR3 sequence: CASTDSGSRPDTQYF. The CDR3 DNA reads TGTGCCAGCACCGATAGCGGGAGTAGGCCCGATACGCAGTATTTT.

The V call is TRBV7-9, the J call TRBJ2-7, with D perhaps TRBD1 (5 bases). CDR1 SEHNR and CDR2 FQNEAQ come from the germline V gene (reference sequence). CDR3 length: 15 amino acids. The ends were cut back, 2 bases at V and 2 bases at J, with 13 bases in the middle. Here the CDR3 DNA reads TGTGCCAGCAGCTTATTCCAGGGCCCCGCCTACGAGCAGTACTTC. Translated, it gives CASSLFQGPAYEQYF.

This clone was counted between two and nine times. CDR3 residues: CASSPEDLFYGYTF. Here the CDR3 DNA reads TGCGCCAGCAGCCCTGAGGATCTCTTCTATGGCTACACCTTC. V and J are TRBV5-1 and TRBJ1-2; D remains unclear. The length of the CDR3 is 14 residues. The germline V gene has CDR1 SGHRS and CDR2 YFSETQ. V was clipped by 4 bases and J by 4 bases, with 14 bases between them.

This chain joins TRBV15 and TRBJ1-1; D not certain. V was shortened by 1 base and J by 1 base, with 16 bases between the two germline ends. Germline V gene lookup returns CDR1 LNHNV and CDR2 YYDKDF (reference sequence). This CDR3 has 17 residues. CDR3 sequence reads: CATSRGPRGGANTEAFF. CDR3 sequence (DNA): TGTGCCACCAGCAGAGGACCACGGGGAGGCGCGAACACTGAAGCTTTCTTT.

The CDR3: CSVAGTSSGGTDTQYF. CDR3 nucleotide sequence: TGCAGCGTTGCCGGGACTAGCAGCGGGGGCACAGATACGCAGTATTTT. The chain joins TRBV29-1 to TRBJ2-3; 9 bases line up with TRBD2. Germline CDR1 SQVTM, CDR2 ANQGSEA. The J segment lost 1 base and the V segment lost 4 bases, leaving 9 bases of the junction unmatched. CDR3 length equals 16 residues.

This clone was detected ten times or more. This chain uses TRBV2 with TRBJ1-2, with 11 bases aligning to TRBD1. The V gene end was trimmed by 4 bases and the J gene end by 2 bases; junction bases not matched to a gene: 9. Germline assignment: CDR1 SNHLY and CDR2 FYNNEI. This CDR3 spans 17 amino acids. The CDR3 region is CASSVGTGGDRNYGYTF. The CDR3 DNA sequence: TGTGCCAGCAGTGTGGGGACAGGGGGAGACAGAAACTATGGCTACACCTTC.

The chain recombines TRBV2 with TRBJ2-3; TRBD2 matches at 9 bases. The V gene's germline CDR1 is SNHLY and CDR2 FYNNEI. V lost 6 bases to trimming and J lost 6 bases; unmatched junction nucleotides: 7. The CDR3 extends over 14 amino acids. The DNA for the CDR3 is TGTGCCAGCAGCGGACTAGCGTGGTCGGATACGCAGTATTTT. Protein: CASSGLAWSDTQYF. The whole variable domain, remainder taken from reference TRBV2 and TRBJ2-3, is EPEVTQTPSHQVTQMGQEVILRCVPISNHLYFYWYRQILGQKVEFLVSFYNNEISEKSEIFDDQFSVERPDGSNFTLKIRSTKLEDSAMYFCASSGLAWSDTQYFGPGTRLTVL.

Only one count was recorded for this clone. The CDR3 bases are TGTGCCAGCAGCCACTCTAGCGGGAGGGCCGGGGGTGAGCAGTTCTTC. It yields the protein CASSHSSGRAGGEQFF. The genes are TRBV11-2 and TRBJ2-1; 12 bases agree with TRBD2. CDR3 length: 16 amino acids. The trim removed 5 bases at V and 9 bases at J, leaving 11 bases unmatched. Germline values: CDR1 SGHAT, CDR2 FQNNGV.

The rearrangement uses TRBV2 and TRBJ1-1; no definite D call. V gave up 3 bases and J gave up 0 bases, with 8 bases separating them. Germline V gives CDR1 SNHLY, CDR2 FYNNEI. The CDR3 length is 14 residues. The CDR3 region has the DNA TGTGCCAGCAGTGATTTAGTCCTGAACACTGAAGCTTTCTTT. Its protein is CASSDLVLNTEAFF.

V and J are TRBV28 and TRBJ2-7; 7 bases fit TRBD1. The V and J ends lost 6 bases and 3 bases, in that order; junction bases with no gene match: 2. CDR1 and CDR2 from the germline V gene are MDHEN and SYDVKM. The CDR3 length is 12 residues. The CDR3 sequence is CASRRDSYEQYF. In DNA form, the CDR3 reads TGTGCCAGCAGACGGGACAGCTACGAGCAGTACTTC.

The chain combines TRBV2 with TRBJ1-2; 10 bases agree with TRBD1. Germline CDR1 SNHLY, CDR2 FYNNEI. V shed 8 bases and J 8 bases; nucleotides not matched to a gene: 14. There are 15 residues in the CDR3. The CDR3 sequence is CASRPATGGIYGYTF. CDR3 sequence (DNA): TGTGCCAGCCGTCCGGCGACAGGGGGCATATACGGCTACACCTTC.

This clone showed up just a few times. The gene calls are TRBV5-1 and TRBJ2-7; D may be TRBD1 (7 bases). V lost 9 bases and J 0 bases, leaving 16 bases between the germline ends. CDR1 is SGHRS, CDR2 YFSETQ, per germline. The CDR3 contains 14 residues. The CDR3 here is CATRPEGASYEQYF. The DNA of the CDR3 is TGCGCCACCCGACCGGAGGGGGCCTCCTACGAGCAGTACTTC.

The chain links TRBV4-1 to TRBJ2-4; the D gene is possibly TRBD2 (5 bases). Trimming stripped 4 bases from V and 3 bases from J, with 10 bases between. The CDR3 contains 14 residues. Germline-derived CDR1 and CDR2 are MGHRA and YSYEKL. This chain's CDR3 is CASSPRGGKNIQYF. The CDR3, as DNA: TGCGCCAGCAGCCCCCGGGGTGGCAAAAACATTCAGTACTTC.

This chain uses TRBV28 with TRBJ1-5; a weak D match, TRBD1 (6 bases). V lost 3 bases to trimming and J lost 0 bases, with 15 bases between them. CDR1 and CDR2 from the germline V gene are MDHEN and SYDVKM. The CDR3 is made up of 17 amino acids. CDR3: CASSFGLTGHSNQPQHF. The CDR3 DNA reads as TGTGCCAGCAGTTTTGGTTTGACAGGACATAGCAATCAGCCCCAGCATTTT.

The chain links TRBV29-1 to TRBJ1-3; D is unresolved. The CDR3 is made up of 13 amino acids. V was shortened by 7 bases and J by 2 bases, with 12 bases between the two germline ends. Germline V gene data show CDR1 as SQVTM and CDR2 as ANQGSEA. CDR3 sequence: CSGGEGPGNTIYF. The DNA of the CDR3 is TGCAGCGGCGGGGAAGGGCCTGGAAACACCATATATTTT.

The V call is TRBV4-2, the J call TRBJ2-6, with 12 bases aligning to TRBD1. J was trimmed by 3 bases and V by 5 bases; bases with no gene match: 8. The CDR3 spans 18 residues. The germline gives CDR1 LGHNA, CDR2 YNFKEQ. The CDR3 here is CASSKKGQGADGANVLTF. In nucleotides, the CDR3 is TGTGCCAGCAGCAAAAAGGGACAGGGGGCTGATGGGGCCAACGTCCTGACTTTC.

The V and J genes are TRBV6-1 and TRBJ1-1; TRBD1 matches 9 bases. The germline CDR1 and CDR2 sequences are MNHNS and SASEGT. The CDR3 loop spans 15 amino acids. J gave up 4 bases and V 7 bases, and 10 bases lay outside the gene matches. The CDR3 coding sequence is TGTGCCAGCACACGCTCCTTGGGACAGGGCACTGAAGCTTTCTTT. It yields the protein CASTRSLGQGTEAFF.

The chain is built from TRBV7-8 and TRBJ1-4; D gene ambiguous. Germline values: CDR1 SGHVS, CDR2 FQNEAQ. V was clipped by 3 bases and J by 7 bases, with 12 bases between them. The length of the CDR3 is 14 residues. The CDR3 DNA reads as TGTGCCAGCAGCTTTTCATCCGGGAGTGAAAAACTGTTTTTT. It translates to CASSFSSGSEKLFF.

The chain is built from TRBV7-9 and TRBJ1-4; the match to TRBD1 covers 9 bases. The CDR3 is 15 residues long. V shed 2 bases and J 8 bases; nucleotides not matched to a gene: 6. Germline-derived CDR1 and CDR2 are SEHNR and FQNEAQ (reference sequence). CDR3 in amino acids: CASSLPGQGFEKLFF. The CDR3 DNA is TGTGCCAGCAGCTTACCGGGACAGGGATTCGAAAAACTGTTTTTT.

The chain is built from TRBV4-1 and TRBJ2-3; D is uncertain. Looked up from germline, CDR1 is MGHRA and CDR2 is YSYEKL. Deletions cut 1 base from V and 11 bases from J, with 13 bases between. The CDR3 extends over 13 amino acids. This CDR3 reads CASSQARAGEQYF. CDR3 in DNA: TGCGCCAGCAGCCAAGCTCGAGCTGGAGAGCAGTATTTT.

V usage is TRBV29-1 and J usage is TRBJ1-1; D not certain. CDR1 and CDR2 (germline): SQVTM, ANQGSEA. The CDR3 is 14 amino acids. V gave up 4 bases and J gave up 3 bases, with 15 bases separating them. The CDR3, as DNA: TGCAGCGTTGGGTCCGATTGGGCGTACACTGAAGCTTTCTTT. It yields the protein CSVGSDWAYTEAFF.